The 15 T cell receptor beta chains below were found in one sample sequenced in a study of T cell repertoires in cytomegalovirus infection. TCRdb reprocessed the reads with MiXCR, giving one entry per CDR3 protein. The sample records some 270,000 distinct CDR3 sequences, about 18% being singletons. Sequencing was carried out using CD8+ T cells from PBMCs. These receptors all stem from a human donor in good health (CMV status not recorded). Some clones in this sample may be carry-over from other donors' samples.

This clonotype was seen a few times. This sequence joins TRBV11-1 and TRBJ2-1, with a tentative D call TRBD2 (6 bases). The V and J ends lost 7 bases and 1 base respectively, with 11 bases between them. Germline V gene sequence: CDR1 SGHAT, CDR2 FQDESV (reference sequence). This CDR3 has 14 amino acids. In DNA form, the CDR3 reads TGTGCCAGCATGGAGGGGCCTTCCTACAATGAGCAGTTCTTC. Amino acids: CASMEGPSYNEQFF.

This clonotype was observed a few times. The rearrangement joins TRBV2 to TRBJ1-5, with a weak D call TRBD1 (6 bases). Trimming took 7 bases from V and 6 from J, leaving 19 bases between them. The germline gives CDR1 SNHLY, CDR2 FYNNEI. The CDR3 extends over 15 amino acids. CDR3 sequence: CASIPDTGFRQPQHF. In nucleotides, the CDR3 is TGTGCCAGCATACCCGATACAGGGTTTCGTCAGCCCCAGCATTTT.

V gene TRBV20-1 combines with J gene TRBJ1-2; a possible D gene is TRBD1 (5 bases). V lost 0 bases, J lost 0 bases, and 11 bases lay in between. The CDR3 contains 15 residues. Germline V gene lookup returns CDR1 DFQATT and CDR2 SNEGSKA (reference sequence). The CDR3 region is CSAREGKGPNYGYTF. The CDR3 DNA follows: TGCAGTGCTAGAGAAGGGAAGGGACCTAACTATGGCTACACCTTC.

This clonotype appeared many times. This rearrangement joins TRBV25-1 to TRBJ2-7; D may be TRBD1 (5 bases). This CDR3 has 13 amino acids. V gave up 5 bases and J gave up 9 bases, with 17 bases separating them. Germline CDR1 is MGHDK and CDR2 is SYGVNS. CDR3 residues: CASSPQDRTWQYF. The CDR3 DNA reads TGTGCCAGCAGTCCACAGGACCGGACGTGGCAGTACTTC.

This clonotype was seen at least ten times. This chain links TRBV7-6 with TRBJ1-2, with D unclear. Deletions cut 2 bases from V and 8 bases from J, with 12 bases between. There are 13 residues in the CDR3. Germline values: CDR1 SGHVS, CDR2 FNYEAQ. CDR3 coding DNA: TGTGCCAGCAGCTTAATATTTGGGGAAGGCTACACCTTC. It codes for CASSLIFGEGYTF.

In its sample, this clonotype was seen many times. This chain joins TRBV12-3 or TRBV12-4 and TRBJ2-4; D is undetermined. This CDR3 comprises 16 residues. V was cut by 5 bases and J by 1 base, with 15 bases left in between. CDR3: CASSPYRPEAKNIQYF. In DNA form, the CDR3 reads TGTGCCAGCAGTCCATACCGACCGGAGGCCAAAAACATTCAGTACTTC.

The rearrangement joins TRBV4-2 to TRBJ2-5; possibly TRBD2 for D (6 bases). From germline, CDR1 is LGHNA and CDR2 YNFKEQ. The CDR3 extends over 15 amino acids. The V end lost 1 base, the J end lost 1 base, and 10 bases lay between the germline ends. The chain's CDR3 is CASSQVYGGQETQYF. CDR3 sequence (DNA): TGTGCCAGCAGCCAAGTATACGGGGGCCAAGAGACCCAGTACTTC.

The chain carries TRBV28 and TRBJ2-7; perhaps TRBD2 as D (6 bases). CDR1 and CDR2 from the germline V gene are MDHEN and SYDVKM. This CDR3 is 14 amino acids long. Trimming took off 3 bases at V and 5 bases at J, with 14 bases between the two ends. CDR3 sequence: CASSLDGRDDEQYF. In DNA, the CDR3 is TGTGCCAGCAGTTTGGACGGGAGAGACGACGAGCAGTACTTC.

This clonotype was recorded only once. V is TRBV29-1 and J is TRBJ2-1, with D maybe TRBD2 (6 bases). CDR1 SQVTM and CDR2 ANQGSEA come from the germline V gene. Trimming removed 4 bases at V and 2 bases at J, with 12 bases between. This CDR3 is 14 amino acids long. The CDR3 spells CSVGRVNPYNEQFF. Here the CDR3 DNA reads TGCAGCGTTGGGAGGGTCAATCCCTACAATGAGCAGTTCTTC.

The rearrangement uses TRBV5-6 and TRBJ1-4; D perhaps matches TRBD1 (5 bases). The germline V gene encodes CDR1 SGHDT and CDR2 YYEEEE. The V end lost 0 bases, the J end lost 5 bases, and 11 bases lay between the germline ends. This CDR3 has 15 residues. CDR3 in amino acids: CASSLARDSNEKLFF. The CDR3, as DNA: TGTGCCAGCAGCTTGGCCAGGGACTCCAATGAAAAACTGTTTTTT.

The chain is built from TRBV6-5 and TRBJ1-1, with D uncertain. The CDR3 is 13 residues long. Germline V gene lookup returns CDR1 MNHEY and CDR2 SVGAGI. Deletions cut 0 bases from V and 5 bases from J, with 7 bases between. The CDR3 loop reads CASSYSPGTEAFF. The CDR3 DNA reads as TGTGCCAGCAGTTACTCCCCCGGGACTGAAGCTTTCTTT.

This clonotype was counted many times. The DNA for the CDR3 is TGTGCCAGCAGACACAACCCAGAGGAGACCCAGTACTTC. Its translation is CASRHNPEETQYF. The V gene is TRBV28, the J gene TRBJ2-5, with D unclear. The germline gives CDR1 MDHEN, CDR2 SYDVKM. Trimming took off 6 bases at V and 5 bases at J, with 13 bases between the two ends. This CDR3 has 13 amino acids.

This chain connects TRBV12-3 or TRBV12-4 to TRBJ1-5, with D maybe TRBD1 (6 bases). The CDR3 spans 19 residues. V dropped 6 bases and J dropped 2 bases, with 26 bases sitting between them. The CDR3 region is CASSPDHSPSDRGNQPQHF. The CDR3 DNA sequence: TGTGCCAGCAGCCCAGACCATAGCCCTTCGGACAGAGGCAATCAGCCCCAGCATTTT.

This clonotype was seen repeatedly, ten times or more. The gene calls are TRBV7-2 and TRBJ2-7; 7 bases map to TRBD1. V shed 5 bases, J shed 2 bases, and the junction held 9 bases outside the gene matches. This CDR3 has 15 amino acids. Germline assignment: CDR1 SGHTA and CDR2 FQGNSA. CDR3 sequence: CASSAPLGQPYEQYF. In nucleotides, the CDR3 is TGTGCCAGCAGCGCACCTCTGGGACAGCCCTACGAGCAGTACTTC.

This clonotype was counted many times. The rearrangement joins TRBV7-9 to TRBJ2-3; 11 bases line up with TRBD2. The CDR3 totals 18 residues. In germline, CDR1 is SEHNR, CDR2 FQNEAQ (reference sequence). J gave up 6 bases and V 0 bases, and 11 bases lay outside the gene matches. In DNA form, the CDR3 reads TGTGCCAGCAGCTTAGCGACTAGCGGGGCAGAAGGCGCTGATACGCAGTATTTT. Translated, it gives CASSLATSGAEGADTQYF. Full variable domain (remainder filled in from reference TRBV7-9 and TRBJ2-3): DTGVSQNPRHKITKRGQNVTFRCDPISEHNRLYWYRQTLGQGPEFLTYFQNEAQLEKSRLLSDRFSAERPKGSFSTLEIQRTEQGDSAMYLCASSLATSGAEGADTQYFGPGTRLTVL.